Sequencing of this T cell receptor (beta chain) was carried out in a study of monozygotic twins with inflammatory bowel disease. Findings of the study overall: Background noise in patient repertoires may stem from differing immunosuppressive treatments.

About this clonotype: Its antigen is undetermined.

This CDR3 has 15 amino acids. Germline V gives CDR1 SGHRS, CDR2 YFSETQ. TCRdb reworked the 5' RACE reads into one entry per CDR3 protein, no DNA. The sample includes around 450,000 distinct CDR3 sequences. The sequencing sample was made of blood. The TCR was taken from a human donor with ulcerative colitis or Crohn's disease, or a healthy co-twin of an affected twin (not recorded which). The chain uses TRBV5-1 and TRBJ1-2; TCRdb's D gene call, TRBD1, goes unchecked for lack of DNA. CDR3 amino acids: CASSSGGTEQFGYTF.